This T cell receptor (beta chain) stems from a study of blood T cell repertoires in COVID-19. The data were produced by immunoSEQ multiplex PCR, yet TCRdb's version contains in-frame clones alone and is incomplete. The table includes fewer than 250,000 clones, about nine tenths detected once. The ends lost 4 bases at V and 2 bases at J; junction bases unmatched: 4. Germline V gives CDR1 LGHDT, CDR2 YNNKEL (reference sequence). The CDR3 length is 15 residues. Sequenced: peripheral blood. This TCR was recovered from a man aged 25 to 40 with COVID-19, enrolled during active disease. The rearrangement joins TRBV3-1 (or the pseudogene TRBV3-2) to TRBJ2-1; 8 bases agree with TRBD1. CDR3: CASSPRTGPYNEQFF. The CDR3 region has the DNA TGTGCCAGCAGCCCCCGGACAGGGCCCTACAATGAGCAGTTCTTC.